One and the same sample provided the 25 T cell receptor beta chains below, sequenced in a study of cytomegalovirus exposure and HLA in healthy donors. The study ran its PCR with 60 Vbeta and 13 Jbeta primers. Data came from immunoSEQ multiplex PCR; TCRdb stores just in-frame clones and leaves some out. Of under 150,000 clones listed, approximately 72% are singletons. The sequenced material came from PBMCs. Receptor source: a human donor in good health.

This rearrangement joins TRBV28 to TRBJ1-6; weak D call: TRBD1 (5 bases). The CDR3 runs 15 residues. V shed 7 bases and J shed 6 bases, with 16 bases lying between them. Germline lookup yields CDR1 MDHEN and CDR2 SYDVKM. The CDR3 nucleotides read TGTGCCAGCACCATGAGTGGGGCCGGTAATTCACCCCTCCACTTT. Protein product: CASTMSGAGNSPLHF.

The chain is built from TRBV28 and TRBJ2-7; TRBD1 agrees at 9 bases. This CDR3 is 15 amino acids long. The V and J ends lost 5 bases and 3 bases, in that order; junction bases with no gene match: 8. Germline CDR1 is MDHEN and CDR2 is SYDVKM. The CDR3 sequence is CASSPPGTGIYEQYF. CDR3 in DNA: TGTGCCAGCAGTCCCCCCGGGACAGGGATCTACGAGCAGTACTTC. Full variable domain (missing parts from reference TRBV28 and TRBJ2-7): DVKVTQSSRYLVKRTGEKVFLECVQDMDHENMFWYRQDPGLGLRLIYFSYDVKMKEKGDIPEGYSVSREKKERFSLILESASTNQTSMYLCASSPPGTGIYEQYFGPGTRLTVT.

V and J are TRBV4-3 and TRBJ2-6; 7 nucleotides align to TRBD2. The CDR3 consists of 20 residues. Germline V gives CDR1 LGHNA, CDR2 YSLEER. With V trimmed by 0 bases and J by 0 bases, 11 bases remained unmatched. The CDR3 DNA follows: TGCGCCAGCAGCCAAGATCGGGGGGAGATCTCTGTCTCTGGGGCCAACGTCCTGACTTTC. This sequence encodes CASSQDRGEISVSGANVLTF.

This chain joins TRBV9 and TRBJ2-3; 12 bases are shared with TRBD2. This CDR3 is 14 amino acids long. The germline gives CDR1 SGDLS, CDR2 YYNGEE. V shed 2 bases, J shed 5 bases, and the junction held 0 bases outside the gene matches. CDR3 loop: CASSVGLAGDTQYF. The CDR3 region has the DNA TGTGCCAGCAGCGTGGGACTAGCGGGAGATACGCAGTATTTT.

CDR3 sequence: CASSEKTKNRGNTIYF. The CDR3 coding sequence is TGTGCCAGCAGCGAGAAGACTAAAAATCGGGGAAACACCATATATTTT. V gene TRBV5-6 combines with J gene TRBJ1-3, with D unclear. The CDR3 has 16 amino acids. The V gene lost 4 bases and the J gene lost 4 bases, with 18 bases spanning the gap. Germline CDR1 is SGHDT and CDR2 is YYEEEE.

This chain joins TRBV6-1 and TRBJ1-6; D is possibly TRBD1 (6 bases). Deletions cut 9 bases from V and 6 bases from J, with 15 bases between. This CDR3 has 14 amino acids. Germline V gene sequence: CDR1 MNHNS, CDR2 SASEGT. As DNA, the CDR3 is TGTGCCAGTGAGGCAGGGGTCGGTAATTCACCCCTCCACTTT. Amino acid sequence: CASEAGVGNSPLHF.

The chain links TRBV18 to TRBJ2-5; 8 positions agree with TRBD2. CDR3 length: 15 residues. Germline V gene data show CDR1 as KGHSH and CDR2 as LQKENI. V shed 1 base, J shed 3 bases, and the junction held 4 bases outside the gene matches. The CDR3 region is CASSPRLAGKETQYF. The CDR3 DNA is TGTGCCAGCTCACCACGATTAGCGGGGAAAGAGACCCAGTACTTC. The full variable domain, rest sourced from reference TRBV18 and TRBJ2-5, is NAGVMQNPRHLVRRRGQEARLRCSPMKGHSHVYWYRQLPEEGLKFMVYLQKENIIDESGMPKERFSAEFPKEGPSILRIQQVVRGDSAAYFCASSPRLAGKETQYFGPGTRLLVL.

The CDR3 nucleotides are TGTGCCAGCAGCCAAGCCCCAGGGATCCACGAGCAGTACTTC. Translating it yields CASSQAPGIHEQYF. V is TRBV14 and J is TRBJ2-5; perhaps TRBD1 as D (5 bases). The last part of the DNA fits TRBJ2-7 better; the J call may be wrong. Looked up from germline, CDR1 is SGHDN and CDR2 is FVKESK. The CDR3 runs 14 residues.

The chain employs TRBV6-5 and TRBJ2-5, with D possibly being TRBD1 (6 bases). The J call is in doubt because the DNA end fits TRBJ2-7 better. The CDR3 loop spans 14 amino acids. The germline V gene has CDR1 MNHEY and CDR2 SVGAGI. The CDR3 nucleotides are TGTGCCAGCAGTTACCGACAGGTCGCCTACGAGCAGTACTTC. Amino acid sequence: CASSYRQVAYEQYF.

The table lists this clone with a count of one. J is TRBJ2-3 and V is TRBV25-1, with a possible D match to TRBD2 (5 bases). Trimming removed 3 bases from V and 2 bases from J, with 12 bases in between. The CDR3 is made up of 15 amino acids. Germline V lookup: CDR1 MGHDK, CDR2 SYGVNS. The CDR3 protein is CASSDSRTYTDTQYF. CDR3 nucleotide sequence: TGTGCCAGCAGTGATTCTCGGACTTACACAGATACGCAGTATTTT.

Only a few counts were recorded for this clone. V is TRBV5-4 and J is TRBJ2-1; maybe TRBD2 (6 bases). The CDR3 totals 16 residues. Germline values: CDR1 SGHNT, CDR2 YYREEE (reference sequence). Trimming cost V 4 bases and J 4 bases, with 18 bases left between them. CDR3 sequence reads: CASSDSGGTPYNEQFF. CDR3 nucleotides: TGTGCCAGCAGCGACAGTGGGGGGACGCCTTACAATGAGCAGTTCTTC. The full variable domain, completed using reference TRBV5-4 and TRBJ2-1, is ETGVTQSPTHLIKTRGQQVTLRCSSQSGHNTVSWYQQALGQGPQFIFQYYREEENGRGNFPPRFSGLQFPNYSSELNVNALELDDSALYLCASSDSGGTPYNEQFFGPGTRLTVL.

There are a few counts of this clone. This chain joins TRBV4-3 and TRBJ1-2; D is unclear. The V and J ends lost 2 bases and 4 bases respectively, with 8 bases between them. Germline CDR1 LGHNA, CDR2 YSLEER. This CDR3 has 13 amino acids. The CDR3 is CASSQSGLYGYTF. Written as DNA, the CDR3 is TGCGCCAGCAGCCAAAGCGGCCTCTATGGCTACACCTTC.

The J gene is TRBJ2-1, the V gene TRBV30, with 7 bases lining up with TRBD1. Germline assignment: CDR1 GTSNPN and CDR2 SVGIG (reference sequence). J gave up 6 bases and V 0 bases, and 11 bases lay outside the gene matches. This CDR3 contains 16 residues. CDR3 sequence reads: CAWSVQWGQNPNEQFF. CDR3 DNA sequence: TGTGCCTGGAGTGTACAATGGGGACAGAACCCCAATGAGCAGTTCTTC. The variable domain in full, with the rest retrieved from reference TRBV30 and TRBJ2-1, is SQTIHQWPATLVQPVGSPLSLECTVEGTSNPNLYWYRQAAGRGLQLLFYSVGIGQISSEVPQNLSASRPQDRQFILSSKKLLLSDSGFYLCAWSVQWGQNPNEQFFGPGTRLTVL.

The chain joins TRBV5-4 to TRBJ2-7; D perhaps matches TRBD1 (5 bases). This CDR3 has 12 residues. Trimming left V 4 bases short and J 3 bases short, with 8 bases between. Germline lookup yields CDR1 SGHNT and CDR2 YYREEE (reference sequence). CDR3 amino acids: CASSRTHYEQYF. In DNA, the CDR3 is TGTGCCAGCAGCCGGACACACTACGAGCAGTACTTC.

This clone was found once. This rearrangement joins TRBV9 to TRBJ2-1; D possibly corresponds to TRBD1 (6 bases). The germline gives CDR1 SGDLS, CDR2 YYNGEE. Trimming left V 0 bases short and J 3 bases short, with 16 bases between. There are 17 residues in the CDR3. CDR3 bases: TGTGCCAGCAGCGTAGGCGTCACCCTAGGGGGCTACAATGAGCAGTTCTTC. Protein sequence: CASSVGVTLGGYNEQFF.

The chain carries TRBV6-1 and TRBJ1-2; 8 positions match TRBD1. CDR1 and CDR2 (germline): MNHNS, SASEGT. The CDR3 runs to 15 residues. With V trimmed by 5 bases and J by 5 bases, 10 bases remained unmatched. CDR3 sequence (DNA): TGTGCCAGCAGTCCAGCCGGACAGGGACTGTATGGCTACACCTTC. This sequence encodes CASSPAGQGLYGYTF.

This clone was observed a single time. This chain joins TRBV28 and TRBJ2-7; 8 bases align to TRBD1. Germline CDR1 is MDHEN and CDR2 is SYDVKM. V shed 3 bases, J shed 3 bases, and the junction held 4 bases outside the gene matches. This CDR3 is 14 amino acids long. The CDR3 nucleotides read TGTGCCAGCAGTTTGGGGACAGGTCGCTACGAGCAGTACTTC. Translation: CASSLGTGRYEQYF. Looking up the rest from reference TRBV28 and TRBJ2-7 gives the full variable domain: DVKVTQSSRYLVKRTGEKVFLECVQDMDHENMFWYRQDPGLGLRLIYFSYDVKMKEKGDIPEGYSVSREKKERFSLILESASTNQTSMYLCASSLGTGRYEQYFGPGTRLTVT.

This chain connects TRBV6-5 to TRBJ2-7, with D hard to call. Germline CDR1 MNHEY, CDR2 SVGAGI. The V end was cut by 2 bases, the J end by 0 bases, with 5 bases between. The CDR3 extends over 13 amino acids. The chain's CDR3 is CASSYDNSYEQYF. Here the CDR3 DNA reads TGTGCCAGCAGTTACGACAACTCCTACGAGCAGTACTTC.

The chain recombines TRBV9 with TRBJ2-7, with 11 bases fitting TRBD2. CDR1 SGDLS and CDR2 YYNGEE come from the germline V gene. With 0 bases clipped from V and 2 bases from J, the junction kept 1 base outside the gene matches. The CDR3 sequence is 15 residues long. The chain's CDR3 is CASSVDSGRAYEQYF. CDR3 bases: TGTGCCAGCAGCGTAGATAGCGGGAGGGCCTACGAGCAGTACTTC.

The rearrangement links TRBV6-5 to TRBJ2-1; TRBD1 matches at 7 bases. The CDR3 has 16 residues. The V segment lost 0 bases and the J segment 1 base; nucleotides outside the gene matches: 3. Germline V gene lookup returns CDR1 MNHEY and CDR2 SVGAGI. Here the CDR3 reads CASSYSTGLSYNEQFF. As DNA, the CDR3 is TGTGCCAGCAGTTACTCGACAGGGTTGTCCTACAATGAGCAGTTCTTC.

This chain joins TRBV4-2 and TRBJ2-2; D is undetermined. The CDR3 extends over 17 amino acids. V lost 1 base to trimming and J lost 6 bases, with 18 bases between them. CDR1 and CDR2 (germline): LGHNA, YNFKEQ. The CDR3 sequence is CASSQALGLVVAGELFF. The CDR3 region has the DNA TGTGCCAGCAGCCAAGCCTTAGGTCTAGTGGTGGCCGGGGAGCTGTTTTTT.

The chain combines TRBV30 with TRBJ2-3, with 7 positions matching TRBD2. Per germline, CDR1 GTSNPN and CDR2 SVGIG (reference sequence). This CDR3 is built from 17 residues. Trimming removed 0 bases from V and 1 base from J; junction bases left unmatched: 10. CDR3 bases: TGTGCCTGGAGTGTAAGTCCCCTGCTAGCGGGCACAGATACGCAGTATTTT. This translates into CAWSVSPLLAGTDTQYF.

The chain joins TRBV6-5 to TRBJ1-5, with TRBD1 matching 9 bases. The junction had 6 bases not matched to a gene; V was cut back by 6 bases and J by 9 bases. The CDR3 spans 13 residues. Germline V CDR1 and CDR2: MNHEY, SVGAGI. The CDR3 reads CASSTGGAVPQHF. The DNA of the CDR3 is TGTGCCAGCAGCACAGGGGGCGCGGTGCCCCAGCATTTT.

This clone has more than one count but fewer than ten. The rearrangement joins TRBV7-9 to TRBJ1-3; D remains ambiguous. Germline V gives CDR1 SEHNR, CDR2 FQNEAQ (reference sequence). The CDR3 contains 16 residues. Trimming took 5 bases from V and 8 from J, leaving 22 bases between them. In DNA form, the CDR3 reads TGTGCCAGCAGCCATAGGGCCGCTGTTCGGGGTCACACCATATATTTT. This gives the protein CASSHRAAVRGHTIYF.

This rearrangement joins TRBV7-2 to TRBJ1-5; the D is unclear. The V end was cut by 2 bases, the J end by 7 bases, with 6 bases between. Per germline, CDR1 SGHTA and CDR2 FQGNSA. CDR3 size: 12 residues. The CDR3 region has the DNA TGTGCCAGCAGCTTACCACAACAGCCCCAGCATTTT. It translates to CASSLPQQPQHF.